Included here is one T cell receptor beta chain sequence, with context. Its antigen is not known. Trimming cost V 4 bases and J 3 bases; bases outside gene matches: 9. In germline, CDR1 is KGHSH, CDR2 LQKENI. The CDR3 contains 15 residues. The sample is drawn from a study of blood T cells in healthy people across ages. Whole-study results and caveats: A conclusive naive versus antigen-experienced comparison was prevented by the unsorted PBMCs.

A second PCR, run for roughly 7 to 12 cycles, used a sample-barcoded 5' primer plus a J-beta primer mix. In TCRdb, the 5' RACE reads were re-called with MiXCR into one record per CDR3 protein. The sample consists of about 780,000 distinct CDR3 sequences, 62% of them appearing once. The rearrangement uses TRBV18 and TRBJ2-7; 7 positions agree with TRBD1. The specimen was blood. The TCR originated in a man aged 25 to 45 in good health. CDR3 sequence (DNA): TGTGCCAGCTCACGTAGACAGGGTCGGGGCTACGAGCAGTACTTC. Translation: CASSRRQGRGYEQYF.